This TCR beta chain was found in a study of CD8 T cells in Susac syndrome. Random hexamers were used to reverse transcribe roughly 0.5 to 1 ug of RNA. It was immunoSEQ multiplex PCR that amplified TCR beta CDR3 across 54 Vbeta and 13 Jbeta. TCRdb recomputed calls from the immunoSEQ multiplex PCR reads with MiXCR, one row per CDR3 protein. In the table there are over 150,000 distinct CDR3 sequences, 85% to 95% of which are singletons. There are 12 residues in the CDR3. Germline lookup yields CDR1 MGHDK and CDR2 SYGVNS. V lost 4 bases and J 4 bases, leaving 5 bases between the germline ends. In Susac syndrome patients, recently defined diagnostic criteria for definite or probable disease were met.

This clonotype was obtained from a human donor with Susac syndrome. The chain has TRBV25-1 and TRBJ1-5; no clear D. The sequencing sample was made of CD4+ T cells from PBMCs. CDR3 amino acids: CASSATNQPQHF. The CDR3 DNA reads TGTGCCAGCAGTGCCACAAATCAGCCCCAGCATTTT.